Below, one TCR beta chain is given with its context. The antigen is undetermined. These data are taken from a study of CD4+ T cells in melanoma. Points from the study as a whole: Reportedly, melanoma neoantigen-specific CD4+ T cells showed varied differentiation states. A reported correlation linked neoantigen-specific CD4+ T cells to CD8+, macrophage and B cell function.

The CDR3 is 17 amino acids. Trimming at V came to 3 bases and at J to 5 bases, leaving 13 bases not matched to a gene. Sequenced by immunoSEQ multiplex PCR; TCRdb stores in-frame clones only, minus some. Of more than 20,000 clones detected, around 80% appear once; the ten largest clones hold 3.6%. Material: cells from a culture (not recorded whether cultured in vitro). This clonotype originated in a human donor with melanoma. The rearrangement uses TRBV23-1 and TRBJ1-1, with 9 positions matching TRBD1. TRBV23-1 is given ORF status, its function remaining uncertain. CDR3: CASSQLETDRGLTEAFF. In DNA, the CDR3 is TGCGCCAGCAGTCAGCTAGAAACGGACAGGGGTTTGACTGAAGCTTTCTTT.